A selection of T cell receptor beta chains follows, all from one sample in a study of OX40 agonist ivuxolimab in advanced cancers. Repertoires were generated with immunoSEQ multiplex PCR, while TCRdb's copy carries only in-frame clones and drops some. The sample lists fewer than 40,000 clones, over 80% occurring once. The specimen comprised CD4+ or CD8+ T cells sorted from blood, sampled in a trial of the OX40 agonist ivuxolimab. The receptors shown here come from an adult with an advanced solid tumor such as melanoma, head and neck, liver or kidney cancer. The CDR3 runs from the conserved cysteine through the conserved F or W. Each record gives: clone size, D gene, J gene, V gene, CDR3 protein, CDR3 DNA. D genes are given only for firm matches. Some rows have no size entry. The others give once, few or many, or a class for an expanded clone.

few	TRBD1	TRBJ2-5	TRBV28	CASSPFDRGRGETQYF	TGTGCCAGCAGTCCCTTCGACAGGGGGCGAGGGGAGACCCAGTACTTC
NA	TRBD2	TRBJ2-1	TRBV15	CATSREAGGVDEQFF	TGTGCCACCAGCCGAGAAGCGGGAGGAGTTGATGAGCAGTTCTTC
NA	NA	TRBJ2-1	TRBV7-9	CASSPERNEQFF	TGTGCCAGCAGCCCCGAGCGAAATGAGCAGTTCTTC
NA	NA	TRBJ1-5	TRBV6-1	CASRGISNQPQHF	TGTGCCAGCAGGGGTATTAGCAATCAGCCCCAGCATTTT
NA	NA	TRBJ2-1	TRBV2	CASSEVNEQFF	TGTGCCAGCAGTGAAGTTAATGAGCAGTTCTTC
NA	NA	TRBJ1-2	TRBV11-2	CASSLGQDNYGYTF	TGTGCCAGCAGCTTAGGACAGGATAACTATGGCTACACCTTC
NA	NA	TRBJ2-7	TRBV5-6	CASSWAGQSYEQYF	TGTGCCAGCAGCTGGGCCGGACAGTCCTACGAGCAGTACTTC
medium-sized	TRBD1	TRBJ1-1	TRBV4-3	CASSRGPGTEAFF	TGCGCCAGCAGCAGGGGGCCGGGGACTGAAGCTTTCTTT
NA	TRBD1	TRBJ2-7	TRBV11-2	CASSSASRDRGDEQYF	TGTGCCAGCAGCTCAGCTTCCCGGGACAGGGGAGACGAGCAGTACTTC
once	TRBD1	TRBJ2-2	TRBV4-3	CASSPGTGTGELFF	TGCGCCAGCAGCCCAGGGACAGGCACCGGGGAGCTGTTTTTT
NA	NA	TRBJ2-1	TRBV2	CASSQNGRYNEQFF	TGTGCCAGCAGCCAAAACGGCAGGTACAATGAGCAGTTCTTC
NA	NA	TRBJ2-1	TRBV4-1	CASSQSPGEAGIFYNEQFF	TGCGCCAGCAGCCAGAGCCCCGGGGAGGCGGGGATTTTCTACAATGAGCAGTTCTTC
NA	TRBD1	TRBJ2-7	TRBV5-1	CASSPGTGDYEQYF	TGCGCCAGCAGCCCCGGGACAGGGGACTACGAGCAGTACTTC
once	TRBD2	TRBJ2-2	TRBV7-8	CASSLEGDYHSGELFF	TGTGCCAGCAGCTTAGAAGGGGACTACCACTCCGGGGAGCTGTTTTTT
NA	NA	TRBJ2-1	TRBV6-4	CASTWTNNEQFF	TGTGCCAGCACCTGGACGAACAATGAGCAGTTCTTC
NA	NA	TRBJ1-1	TRBV6-6	CASSYGLMNTEAFF	TGTGCCAGCAGTTACGGGCTGATGAACACTGAAGCTTTCTTT
NA	NA	TRBJ2-4	TRBV28	CASTPTSLKNIQYF	TGTGCCAGCACCCCGACTAGTTTGAAAAACATTCAGTACTTC
NA	NA	TRBJ2-7	TRBV2	CASSAGEYHSSYEQYF	TGTGCCAGCAGTGCGGGAGAATACCACTCCTCCTACGAGCAGTACTTC
NA	NA	TRBJ1-4	TRBV14	CASSQDFSRGLNEKLFF	TGTGCCAGCAGCCAAGACTTCAGTCGGGGCCTTAATGAAAAACTGTTTTTT
NA	NA	TRBJ1-1	TRBV20-1	CSANRDIRAFF	TGCAGTGCTAACAGGGACATTCGAGCTTTCTTT
NA	NA	TRBJ1-1	TRBV5-1	CASSLTGMNTEAFF	TGCGCCAGCAGCTTGACAGGTATGAACACTGAAGCTTTCTTT
NA	NA	TRBJ2-1	TRBV9	CASSNRDSHNEQFF	TGTGCCAGCAGCAACCGGGACTCTCACAATGAGCAGTTCTTC
NA	TRBD1	TRBJ1-6	TRBV7-9	CASRLAGGEGSPLHF	TGTGCCAGCAGGCTGGCAGGGGGGGAGGGCTCACCCCTCCACTTT
NA	NA	TRBJ2-7	TRBV27	CASSRTPTSYEQYF	TGTGCCAGCAGTCGCACGCCGACCTCCTACGAGCAGTACTTC
NA	TRBD1	TRBJ1-2	TRBV11-2	CASSRQGPGYGYTF	TGTGCCAGCAGCCGACAGGGGCCCGGCTATGGCTACACCTTC
NA	TRBD1	TRBJ2-2	TRBV2	CASKWGQGLTGELFF	TGTGCCAGCAAGTGGGGACAGGGTCTCACCGGGGAGCTGTTTTTT
NA	NA	TRBJ2-1	TRBV2	CASSDILGGASVGFF	TGTGCCAGCAGTGATATTTTAGGGGGAGCTAGCGTCGGGTTCTTC
few	TRBD2	TRBJ2-7	TRBV15	CATSRSRGGTDEQYF	TGTGCCACCAGCAGATCCCGCGGGGGGACCGACGAGCAGTACTTC
once	TRBD2	TRBJ2-1	TRBV5-6	CASSRTPSGGPRNEQFF	TGTGCCAGCAGCCGCACGCCTTCGGGAGGGCCCAGAAATGAGCAGTTCTTC
NA	TRBD2	TRBJ2-1	TRBV28	CASSLRLASYNEQFF	TGTGCCAGCAGTCTTCGACTAGCGTCTTACAATGAGCAGTTCTTC
NA	TRBD2	TRBJ2-1	TRBV29-1	CSVEGLAGVDNEQFF	TGCAGCGTTGAAGGACTAGCGGGAGTTGACAATGAGCAGTTCTTC
NA	TRBD1	TRBJ1-1	TRBV5-1	CASSLADRARNTEAFF	TGCGCCAGCAGCTTGGCCGACAGGGCTCGGAACACTGAAGCTTTCTTT
once	NA	TRBJ2-5	TRBV27	CASSLSGAETQYF	TGTGCCAGCAGTTTATCAGGGGCCGAGACCCAGTACTTC
NA	NA	TRBJ2-7	TRBV29-1	CSVRRDDEQYF	TGCAGCGTACGTAGGGATGACGAGCAGTACTTC
few	NA	TRBJ2-7	TRBV6-5	CASSYMAGDSYEQYF	TGTGCCAGCAGTTACATGGCAGGGGATAGCTACGAGCAGTACTTC
NA	TRBD1	TRBJ1-5	TRBV7-6	CASSQGTGALPQHF	TGTGCCAGCAGCCAAGGGACAGGGGCACTGCCCCAGCATTTT
NA	TRBD1	TRBJ2-6	TRBV4-1	CASSPSGQGFDVLTF	TGCGCCAGCAGCCCTTCGGGACAGGGGTTCGACGTCCTGACTTTC
NA	NA	TRBJ2-3	TRBV6-5	CASSTRGGSTDTQYF	TGTGCCAGCAGTACTCGAGGGGGGTCCACAGATACGCAGTATTTT